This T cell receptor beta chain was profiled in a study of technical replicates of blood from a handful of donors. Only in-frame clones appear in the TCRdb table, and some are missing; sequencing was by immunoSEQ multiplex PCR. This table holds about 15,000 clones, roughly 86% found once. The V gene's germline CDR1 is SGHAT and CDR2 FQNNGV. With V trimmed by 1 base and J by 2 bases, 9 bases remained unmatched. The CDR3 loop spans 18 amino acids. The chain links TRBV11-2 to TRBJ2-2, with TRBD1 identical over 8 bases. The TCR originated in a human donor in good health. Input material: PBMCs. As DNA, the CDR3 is TGTGCCAGCAGCTTAGTACTGGCAGGGGGCATCAACACCGGGGAGCTGTTTTTT. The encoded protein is CASSLVLAGGINTGELFF.